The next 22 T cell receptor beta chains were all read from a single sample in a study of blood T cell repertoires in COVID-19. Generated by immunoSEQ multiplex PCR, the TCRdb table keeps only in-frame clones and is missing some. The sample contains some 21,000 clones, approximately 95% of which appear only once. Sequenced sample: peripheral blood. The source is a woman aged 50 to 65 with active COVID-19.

The CDR3 coding sequence is TGTGCCAGCAGCTTGGAAGGGGCAGGGAACGAGCAGTACTTC. Residues: CASSLEGAGNEQYF. This sequence joins TRBV5-6 and TRBJ2-7; D may be TRBD1 (5 bases). The germline gives CDR1 SGHDT, CDR2 YYEEEE. The V end was cut by 0 bases, the J end by 5 bases, with 12 bases between. CDR3 length equals 14 residues.

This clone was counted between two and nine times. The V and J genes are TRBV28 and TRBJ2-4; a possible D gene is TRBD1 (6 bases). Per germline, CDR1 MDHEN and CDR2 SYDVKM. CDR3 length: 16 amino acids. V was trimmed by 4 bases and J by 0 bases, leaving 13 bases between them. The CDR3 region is CASSSGQLLAKNIQYF. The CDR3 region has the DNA TGTGCCAGCAGTTCCGGACAGTTACTAGCCAAAAACATTCAGTACTTC.

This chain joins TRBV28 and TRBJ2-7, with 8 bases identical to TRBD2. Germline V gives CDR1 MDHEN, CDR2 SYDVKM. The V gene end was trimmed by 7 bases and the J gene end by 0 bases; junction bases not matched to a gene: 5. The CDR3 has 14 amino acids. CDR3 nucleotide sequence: TGTGCCAGCATCCATAGCGGGATCTCCTACGAGCAGTACTTC. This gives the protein CASIHSGISYEQYF.

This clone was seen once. CDR3 nucleotides: TGTGCCAGCAGTTATCCAGGGACGGACCCAGGGGCCCAGTACTTC. The encoded protein is CASSYPGTDPGAQYF. The V and J genes are TRBV6-5 and TRBJ2-5; D might be TRBD1 (6 bases). Germline values: CDR1 MNHEY, CDR2 SVGAGI. The CDR3 is 15 residues long. V was clipped by 3 bases and J by 9 bases, with 20 bases between them.

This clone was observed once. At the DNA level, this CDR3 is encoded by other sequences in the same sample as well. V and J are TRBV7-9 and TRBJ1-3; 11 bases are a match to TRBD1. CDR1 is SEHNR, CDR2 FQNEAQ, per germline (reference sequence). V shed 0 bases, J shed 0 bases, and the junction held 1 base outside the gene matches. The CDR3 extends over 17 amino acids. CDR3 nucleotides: TGTGCCAGCAGCTTAGCTGGGACAGGGGGCTCTGGAAACACCATATATTTT. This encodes CASSLAGTGGSGNTIYF.

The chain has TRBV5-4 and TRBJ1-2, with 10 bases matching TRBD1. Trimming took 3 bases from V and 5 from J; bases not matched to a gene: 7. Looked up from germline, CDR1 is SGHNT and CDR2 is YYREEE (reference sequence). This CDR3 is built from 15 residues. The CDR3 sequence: CASSSIRTGGYGYTF. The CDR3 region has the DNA TGTGCCAGCAGCTCTATCAGGACAGGGGGATATGGCTACACCTTC.

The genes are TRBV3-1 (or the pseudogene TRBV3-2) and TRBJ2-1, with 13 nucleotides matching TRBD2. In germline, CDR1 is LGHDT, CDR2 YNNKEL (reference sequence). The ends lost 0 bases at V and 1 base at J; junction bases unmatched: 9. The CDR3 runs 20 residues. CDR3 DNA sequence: TGTGCCAGCAGCCAAGATCAAAGGACTAGCGGGAGTTTTTCCTACAATGAGCAGTTCTTC. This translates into CASSQDQRTSGSFSYNEQFF.

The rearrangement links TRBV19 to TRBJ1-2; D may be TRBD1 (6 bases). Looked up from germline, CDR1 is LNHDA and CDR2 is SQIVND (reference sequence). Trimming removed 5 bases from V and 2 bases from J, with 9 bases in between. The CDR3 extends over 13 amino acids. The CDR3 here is CASSRQVNYGYTF. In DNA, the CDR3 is TGTGCCAGTAGTCGACAGGTCAACTATGGCTACACCTTC.

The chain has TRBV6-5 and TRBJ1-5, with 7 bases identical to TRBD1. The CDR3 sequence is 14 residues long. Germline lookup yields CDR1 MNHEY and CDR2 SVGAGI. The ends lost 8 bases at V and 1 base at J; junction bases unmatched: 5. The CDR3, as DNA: TGTGCCAGCGCCTACAGGGGAAGCAATCAGCCCCAGCATTTT. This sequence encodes CASAYRGSNQPQHF.

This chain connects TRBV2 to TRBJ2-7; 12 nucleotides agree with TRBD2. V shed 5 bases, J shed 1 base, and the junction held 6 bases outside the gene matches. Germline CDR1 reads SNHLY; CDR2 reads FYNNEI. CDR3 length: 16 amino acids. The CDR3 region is CASSPGLAGASYEQYF. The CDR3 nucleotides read TGTGCCAGCAGTCCGGGACTAGCGGGCGCTTCCTACGAGCAGTACTTC.

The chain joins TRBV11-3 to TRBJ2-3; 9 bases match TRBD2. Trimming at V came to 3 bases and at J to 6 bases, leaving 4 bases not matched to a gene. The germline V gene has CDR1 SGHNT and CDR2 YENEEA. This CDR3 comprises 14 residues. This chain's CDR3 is CASSLGLASDTQYF. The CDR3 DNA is TGTGCCAGCAGCTTGGGACTAGCAAGCGATACGCAGTATTTT.

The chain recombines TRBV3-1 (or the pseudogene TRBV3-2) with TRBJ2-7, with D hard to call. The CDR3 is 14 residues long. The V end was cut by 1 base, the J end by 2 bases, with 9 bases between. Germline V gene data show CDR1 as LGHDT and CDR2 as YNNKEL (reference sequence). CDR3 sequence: CASSQVHGAYEQYF. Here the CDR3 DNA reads TGTGCCAGCAGCCAAGTTCACGGAGCCTACGAGCAGTACTTC.

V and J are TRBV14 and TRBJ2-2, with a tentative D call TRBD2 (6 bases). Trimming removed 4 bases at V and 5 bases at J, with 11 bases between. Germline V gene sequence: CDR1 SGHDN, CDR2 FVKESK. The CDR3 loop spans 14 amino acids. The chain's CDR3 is CASSPGLITGELFF. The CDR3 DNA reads TGTGCCAGCAGCCCGGGACTTATTACCGGGGAGCTGTTTTTT.

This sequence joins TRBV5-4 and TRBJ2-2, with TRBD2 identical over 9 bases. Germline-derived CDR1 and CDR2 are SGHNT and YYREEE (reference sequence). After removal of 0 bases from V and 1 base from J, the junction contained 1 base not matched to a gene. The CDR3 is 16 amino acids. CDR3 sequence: CASSLGLAENTGELFF. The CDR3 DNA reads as TGTGCCAGCAGCTTGGGACTAGCGGAGAACACCGGGGAGCTGTTTTTT. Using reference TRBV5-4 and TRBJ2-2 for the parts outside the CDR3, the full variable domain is ETGVTQSPTHLIKTRGQQVTLRCSSQSGHNTVSWYQQALGQGPQFIFQYYREEENGRGNFPPRFSGLQFPNYSSELNVNALELDDSALYLCASSLGLAENTGELFFGEGSRLTVL.

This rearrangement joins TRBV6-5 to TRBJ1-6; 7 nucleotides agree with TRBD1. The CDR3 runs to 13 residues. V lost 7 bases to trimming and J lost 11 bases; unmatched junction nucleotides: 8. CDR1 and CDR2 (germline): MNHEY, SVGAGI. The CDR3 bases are TGTGCCAGCAAGCAAGGGGGCGAGGCACCCCTCCACTTT. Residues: CASKQGGEAPLHF.

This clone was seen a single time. CDR3 residues: CASSLVGGASGNTIYF. The CDR3 bases are TGTGCCAGCAGCTTGGTAGGGGGGGCTTCTGGAAACACCATATATTTT. The rearrangement joins TRBV5-6 to TRBJ1-3; a possible D gene is TRBD1 (6 bases). CDR1 and CDR2 (germline): SGHDT, YYEEEE. Deletions cut 0 bases from V and 1 base from J, with 11 bases between. The CDR3 length is 16 residues.

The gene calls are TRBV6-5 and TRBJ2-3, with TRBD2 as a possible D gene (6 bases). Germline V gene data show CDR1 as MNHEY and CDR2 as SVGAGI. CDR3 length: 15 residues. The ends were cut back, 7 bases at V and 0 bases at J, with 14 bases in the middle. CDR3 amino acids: CASTDFGGSTDTQYF. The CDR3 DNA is TGTGCCAGCACCGATTTCGGGGGAAGCACAGATACGCAGTATTTT.

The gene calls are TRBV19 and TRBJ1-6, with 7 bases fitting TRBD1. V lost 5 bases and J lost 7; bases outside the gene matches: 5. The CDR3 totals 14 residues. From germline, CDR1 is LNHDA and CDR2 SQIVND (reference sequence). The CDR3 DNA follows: TGTGCCAGTAGTTGGACAGGTGAAAATTCACCCCTCCACTTT. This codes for CASSWTGENSPLHF.

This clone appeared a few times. The CDR3 loop is CASSYTGTSTGNTIYF. In nucleotides, the CDR3 is TGCGCCAGCAGCTACACCGGGACTTCTACTGGAAACACCATATATTTT. The genes are TRBV5-1 and TRBJ1-3; the D gene is possibly TRBD1 (5 bases). There are 16 residues in the CDR3. Germline V gene sequence: CDR1 SGHRS, CDR2 YFSETQ. Trimming left V 3 bases short and J 2 bases short, with 15 bases between.

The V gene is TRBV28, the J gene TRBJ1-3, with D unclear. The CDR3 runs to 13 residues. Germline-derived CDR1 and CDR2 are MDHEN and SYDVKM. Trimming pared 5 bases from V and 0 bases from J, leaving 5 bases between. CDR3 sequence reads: CASSTPSGNTIYF. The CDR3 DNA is TGTGCCAGCAGTACTCCCTCTGGAAACACCATATATTTT.

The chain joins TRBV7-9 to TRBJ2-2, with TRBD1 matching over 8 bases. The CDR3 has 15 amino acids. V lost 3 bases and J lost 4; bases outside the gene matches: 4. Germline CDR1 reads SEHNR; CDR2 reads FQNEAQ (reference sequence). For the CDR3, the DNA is TGTGCCAGCAGCTTGAGACAGGGGACCACCGGGGAGCTGTTTTTT. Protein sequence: CASSLRQGTTGELFF.

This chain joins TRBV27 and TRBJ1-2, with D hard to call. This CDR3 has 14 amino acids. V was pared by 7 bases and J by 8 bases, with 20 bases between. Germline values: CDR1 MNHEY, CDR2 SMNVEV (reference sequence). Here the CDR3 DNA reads TGTGCCAGCACTACGAGGGCCGGATCGGGCGGCTACACCTTC. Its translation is CASTTRAGSGGYTF.